This TCR beta chain was identified in a study of vaccination effects on CD4 cells after COVID-19. Study-wide findings and caveats: Only 1 of 255 vaccine-induced clones from healthy vaccinees cross-reacted with common cold coronaviruses.

To note about this clone: Its antigen is unknown.

Using immunoSEQ multiplex PCR, the repertoire was profiled, and TCRdb retains in-frame clones only, with some absent. The sample holds fewer than 55,000 clones, nearly 80% seen once. Before sequencing, viral peptide pools were used by the ViraFEST assay to expand antigen-specific CD4+ T cells. Isolation of CD4+ T cells took place after approximately ten days of culture. Vaccine recipients had no previous SARS-CoV-2 infection; their nucleocapsid antibodies were negative. The source is a human donor who received a COVID-19 vaccine. The material was CD4+ T cells from PBMCs cultured with HCoV-OC43 spike peptides, obtained before COVID-19 vaccination. Subset denoted: HCoV-OC43 spike overlapping peptide pool stimulation.

The CDR3 bases are TGTGCCAGCAGCGTAGAGAAGGGGACTGAAGCTTTCTTT. Translating it yields CASSVEKGTEAFF. The chain couples TRBV9 to TRBJ1-1, with D possibly TRBD1 on 5 matching bases. Trimming shortened V by 0 bases and J by 5 bases, and 8 bases separated the two germline ends. CDR1 SGDLS and CDR2 YYNGEE come from the germline V gene. The CDR3 runs to 13 residues.